This T cell receptor (beta chain) was sequenced for a study of blood T cell repertoires in COVID-19. For the study at large: The samples span acute and convalescent COVID-19 from the United States, Italy and Spain. T cells, B-cell-depleted T cells, or PBMCs provided the cDNA or gDNA that served as material.

In the authors' workflow: How many nucleated cells were present was estimated from reference gene primer amplification. Libraries were prepared by immunoSEQ multiplex PCR; TCRdb keeps only in-frame clonotypes and omits some of them. The V and J calls and clone size come from that table; D and trimming were worked out from the DNA. Among about 250,000 clones listed, roughly 86% were seen once. Germline lookup yields CDR1 SGHVS and CDR2 FNYEAQ. Trimming took 3 bases from V and 7 from J, leaving 12 bases between them. The CDR3 length is 14 residues. The chain recombines TRBV7-6 with TRBJ1-4; a weak D match, TRBD1 (5 bases). The sample comprised peripheral blood. The receptor's source is a woman in her sixties or seventies who had recovered from COVID-19. CDR3 amino acids: CASSFSGRGEKLFF. The CDR3 DNA is TGTGCCAGCAGCTTTTCGGGGAGGGGTGAAAAACTGTTTTTT.